The source of this T cell receptor (beta chain) is a study of early T cells in non-severe SARS-CoV-2 infection. Study-level background: Chains from this unsorted whole-blood bulk RNA could not be paired.

The study's findings and limits: Matching with VDJdb favored anti-spike CD8 responses (missing private and CD4 specificities).

The TCR library protocol was used to attach unique molecular identifiers. These identifiers were attached to individual cDNA molecules. TCRdb re-called the 5' RACE reads with MiXCR, one entry per CDR3 protein. The sample lists about 20,000 distinct CDR3 sequences, under 5.5% occurring once. The CDR3 totals 16 residues. V lost 4 bases and J 0 bases, leaving 16 bases between the germline ends. Germline V gene lookup returns CDR1 SGDLS and CDR2 YYNGEE. There are many counts of this clonotype. Its specificity is not known. This sequence joins TRBV9 and TRBJ1-2, with D possibly being TRBD1 (6 bases). The source material was whole blood. The TCR originated in an adult who was a healthcare worker with PCR-confirmed SARS-CoV-2 infection or an uninfected control (not recorded which). The CDR3 sequence: CASSPRAGGSNYGYTF. In DNA, the CDR3 is TGTGCCAGCAGCCCCCGAGCCGGGGGCTCTAACTATGGCTACACCTTC. Supplemented by reference TRBV9 and TRBJ1-2, the full variable domain reads DSGVTQTPKHLITATGQRVTLRCSPRSGDLSVYWYQQSLDQGLQFLIQYYNGEERAKGNILERFSAQQFPDLHSELNLSSLELGDSALYFCASSPRAGGSNYGYTFGSGTRLTVV.